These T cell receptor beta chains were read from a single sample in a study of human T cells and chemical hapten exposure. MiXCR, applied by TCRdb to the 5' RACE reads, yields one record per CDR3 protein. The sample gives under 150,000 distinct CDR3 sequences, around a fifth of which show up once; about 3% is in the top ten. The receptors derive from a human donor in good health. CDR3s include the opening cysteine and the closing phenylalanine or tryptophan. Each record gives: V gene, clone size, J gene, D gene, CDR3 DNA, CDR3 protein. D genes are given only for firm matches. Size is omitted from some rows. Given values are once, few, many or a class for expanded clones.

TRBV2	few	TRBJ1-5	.	TGTGCCAGCAGGGACCGAGGGGATCAGCCCCAGCATTTT	CASRDRGDQPQHF
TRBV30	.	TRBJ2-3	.	TGTGCCTGGAGTCCCCGACTAGTGGATACGCAGTATTTT	CAWSPRLVDTQYF
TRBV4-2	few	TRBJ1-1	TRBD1	TGTGCCAGCAGCCGGGACAGCATGAACACTGAAGCTTTCTTT	CASSRDSMNTEAFF
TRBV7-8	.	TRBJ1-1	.	TGTGCCAGCAGCCGCCTTTTGCAGGGCCCGAACACTGAAGCTTTCTTT	CASSRLLQGPNTEAFF
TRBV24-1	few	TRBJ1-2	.	TGTGCCACCTCCCCAGCATATGCTAACTATGGCTACACCTTC	CATSPAYANYGYTF
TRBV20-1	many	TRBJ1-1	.	TGCAGTGCCCAGGAGGCAGGGGCGAACACTGAAGCTTTCTTT	CSAQEAGANTEAFF
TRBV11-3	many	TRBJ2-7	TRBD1	TGTGCCAGCAGCTTAGAGACAGGGGATAACTACGAGCAGTACTTC	CASSLETGDNYEQYF
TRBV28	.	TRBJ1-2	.	TGTGCCAGCAGGTTAACCTACGCATTCTCCGGCTACACCTTC	CASRLTYAFSGYTF
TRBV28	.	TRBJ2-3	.	TGTGCCAGCAGCCACTATCCCCTCCGCACAGATACGCAGTATTTT	CASSHYPLRTDTQYF
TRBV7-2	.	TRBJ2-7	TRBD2	TGTGCCAGCAGCTTAGATGCTAGCGGGTACGAGCAGTACTTC	CASSLDASGYEQYF
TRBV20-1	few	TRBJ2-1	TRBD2	TGCAGTGCCGCGGCTAGCGGGCACAATGAGCAGTTCTTC	CSAAASGHNEQFF
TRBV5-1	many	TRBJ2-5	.	TGCGCCAGCAGCTTGTTCAGGGGCCCCCAAGAGACCCAGTACTTC	CASSLFRGPQETQYF
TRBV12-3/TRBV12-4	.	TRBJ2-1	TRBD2	TGTGCCAGCAGGAGAGCGGGAACAGGTGAAAATGAGCAGTTCTTC	CASRRAGTGENEQFF
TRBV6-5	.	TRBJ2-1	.	TGTGCCAGCAGTTACGAAGCGGGCTCCTACAATGAGCAGTTCTTC	CASSYEAGSYNEQFF
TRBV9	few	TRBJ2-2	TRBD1	TGTGCCAGCAGCGTATCCACCGGGACAGGGGTAGGGACCGGGGAGCTGTTTTTT	CASSVSTGTGVGTGELFF
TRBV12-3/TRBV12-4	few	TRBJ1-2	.	TGTGCCAGCAGTTTGGTGTCCCTTACCTTC	CASSLVSLTF
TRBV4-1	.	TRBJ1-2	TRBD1	TGCGCCAGCAGCGAGCCCCGACAGGGTACGAGCTATGGCTACACCTTC	CASSEPRQGTSYGYTF
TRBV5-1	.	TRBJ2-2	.	TGCGCCAGCTCTCGCGGGCACATCGACACCGGGGAGCTGTTTTTT	CASSRGHIDTGELFF
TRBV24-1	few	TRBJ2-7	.	TGTGCCACCAGTGATCCTGGGGGGGAGCAGTACTTC	CATSDPGGEQYF
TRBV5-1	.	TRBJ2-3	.	TGCGCCAGCAGCTGGGGGGACCACACAGATACGCAGTATTTT	CASSWGDHTDTQYF
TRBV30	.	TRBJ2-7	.	TGTGCCTGGAGTGGAAACTGGGCTGAGGAGCAGTACTTC	CAWSGNWAEEQYF
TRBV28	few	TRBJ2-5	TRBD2	TGTGCCAGCTGCGGACTAGCGGGAGGTTTAGAGACCCAGTACTTC	CASCGLAGGLETQYF
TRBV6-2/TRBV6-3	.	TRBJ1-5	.	TGTGCCAGCAGTTACTTGGACCCTGGAGATCAGCCCCAGCATTTT	CASSYLDPGDQPQHF
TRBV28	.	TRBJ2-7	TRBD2	TGTGCCAGCAGCAAAAGACTAGCAAGCTCCTACGAGCAGTACTTC	CASSKRLASSYEQYF
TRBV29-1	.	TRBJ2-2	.	TGCAGCGTTGCAGGTGCGGACTACCGGACCGGGGAGCTGTTTTTT	CSVAGADYRTGELFF
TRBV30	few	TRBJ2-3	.	TGTGCCTGGAGTGGGGGGCCAGGGGATACGCAGTATTTT	CAWSGGPGDTQYF
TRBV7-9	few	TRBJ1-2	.	TGTGCCAGCAGCTTAGTAACAGGGAAAGGCTACACCTTC	CASSLVTGKGYTF
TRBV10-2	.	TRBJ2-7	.	TGCGCCAGCAGTGAGGCCTCTTTAGGACTCCCCGTGGGGGAGCAGTACTTC	CASSEASLGLPVGEQYF
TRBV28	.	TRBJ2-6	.	TGTGCCAGCAGCCCGGAACTCGGCTCTGGGGCCAACGTCCTGACTTTC	CASSPELGSGANVLTF
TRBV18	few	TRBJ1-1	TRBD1	TGTGCCAGCTCACGGACAGGGGACGTGAACACTGAAGCTTTCTTT	CASSRTGDVNTEAFF
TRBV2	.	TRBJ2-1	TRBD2	TGTGCCAGCAGTGATCGGGACTACTACAATGAGCAGTTCTTC	CASSDRDYYNEQFF
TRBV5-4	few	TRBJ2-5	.	TGTGCCAGCAGCTTGGAGAATCGGAGGGTCGACCAGTACTTC	CASSLENRRVDQYF
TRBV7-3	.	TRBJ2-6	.	TGTGCCAGCAGCTCCCGGGGTTTGGCCTCTGGGGCCAACGTCCTGACTTTC	CASSSRGLASGANVLTF
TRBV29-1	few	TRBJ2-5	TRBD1	TGCAGCGCGCCGGACAGGGGGCCGGAGACCCAGTACTTC	CSAPDRGPETQYF
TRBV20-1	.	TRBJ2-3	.	TGCAGTGCTAGAGAAAGGGAAACGGGTTCGCAGTATTTT	CSARERETGSQYF
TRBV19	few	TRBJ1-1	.	TGTGCCAGTACGGAGAGTCGGACAGCAGAAGTACCAATGAACACTGAAGCTTTCTTT	CASTESRTAEVPMNTEAFF
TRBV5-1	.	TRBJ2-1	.	TGCGCCAGCAGTTTTCAGGGGCCCGACAATGAGCAGTTCTTC	CASSFQGPDNEQFF